This TCR beta chain was captured in a study of spatial heterogeneity in lung cancer. Looking at the study overall: Compared with alpha-chain sequences, beta-chain sequences were consistently detected in greater numbers. Study-level points and caveats: Tumors with more nonsynonymous mutations had more expanded intratumoral alpha and beta TCRs.

Each TCR cDNA molecule bore a unique molecular identifier. MiXCR, run by TCRdb on the 5' RACE reads, gives a single entry per CDR3 protein. The sample consists of around 100,000 distinct CDR3 sequences, 3.5% to 5% of them appearing once. Time point of the sample: sample taken at primary tumor resection. Donors were roughly 72 untreated early-stage non-small cell lung cancer patients. This clonotype came up many times. What it recognizes is unknown. The sequence was collected from a male donor with early-stage non-small cell lung cancer. The sequencing used lung tumor tissue, collected at surgery.

CDR3 in amino acids: CASKRTELTYEQYF. For the CDR3, the DNA is TGTGCCAGCAAAAGGACAGAATTGACCTACGAGCAGTACTTC. V usage is TRBV6-1 and J usage is TRBJ2-7; a possible D gene is TRBD1 (6 bases). V was clipped by 7 bases and J by 2 bases, with 15 bases between them. CDR1 and CDR2 (germline): MNHNS, SASEGT. CDR3 length equals 14 residues.